One and the same sample provided the 23 T cell receptor beta chains below, sequenced in a study of regulatory T cells in long-lasting Graves disease. In building TCR beta libraries, iRepertoire HTBI primers were used together with Arm-PCR of CDR3 regions. Each CDR3 protein is one row after TCRdb ran MiXCR on the multiplex PCR reads. The sample holds 400,000 to 450,000 distinct CDR3 sequences, roughly 15% seen once. Time point of the sample: newly diagnosed GD, antithyroid drugs for less than 3 months. With RNA extracted from PBMCs as input, the TCR library was made. These same data were also listed under a study on T cells in Graves' hyperthyroidism and ophthalmopathy.

The source material was peripheral blood mononuclear cells (PBMCs), sampled at new diagnosis, from a patient treated with antithyroid drugs. All receptors derive from a woman in her thirties with Graves disease.

CDR3 sequence reads: CAISGQGIPEAFF. CDR3 DNA: TGTGCCATCAGTGGACAGGGGATTCCTGAAGCTTTCTTT. The V call is TRBV10-3, the J call TRBJ1-1, with 8 bases aligning to TRBD1. Germline V lookup: CDR1 ENHRY, CDR2 SYGVKD. The junction had 4 bases not matched to a gene; V was cut back by 4 bases and J by 6 bases. This CDR3 has 13 amino acids.

The chain is built from TRBV5-4 and TRBJ1-4; D perhaps matches TRBD1 (5 bases). Deletions cut 0 bases from V and 9 bases from J, with 15 bases between. CDR3 size: 15 residues. Germline CDR1 SGHNT, CDR2 YYREEE (reference sequence). The CDR3 DNA is TGTGCCAGCAGCTTGGACCTCCGGGGGACCCAAAAACTGTTTTTT. Translated, it gives CASSLDLRGTQKLFF.

Many counts were recorded for this clonotype. This chain uses TRBV6-1 with TRBJ1-2; D might be TRBD1 (6 bases). Per germline, CDR1 MNHNS and CDR2 SASEGT. V lost 7 bases, J lost 4 bases, and 28 bases lay in between. The CDR3 is made up of 18 amino acids. CDR3 DNA sequence: TGTGCCAGCAACGGACAGCTTGAGCTAACTATGGGCTTCTATGGCTACACCTTC. Translating gives CASNGQLELTMGFYGYTF.

This clonotype was counted at least ten times. The chain employs TRBV6-2 or TRBV6-3 and TRBJ1-1; D remains unclear. The germline gives CDR1 MNHEY, CDR2 SVGEGT. V lost 3 bases to trimming and J lost 5 bases, with 19 bases between them. This CDR3 region has 16 residues. This CDR3 is CASSYSGYLWGTEAFF. The CDR3, as DNA: TGTGCCAGCAGTTATTCGGGGTATTTATGGGGAACTGAAGCTTTCTTT.

This rearrangement joins TRBV7-2 to TRBJ2-5, with 13 bases aligning to TRBD2. The end of the DNA fits TRBJ2-1 better, so the J call may be wrong. The CDR3 has 16 amino acids. Germline CDR1 reads SGHTA; CDR2 reads FQGNSA. The CDR3: CASSHRTSGSSDEQFF. CDR3 nucleotide sequence: TGTGCCAGCAGCCACAGGACTAGCGGGAGTTCCGATGAGCAGTTCTTC.

This clonotype was observed at least ten times. V is TRBV28 and J is TRBJ1-1, with D unclear. CDR1 is MDHEN and CDR2 is SYDVKM in the germline V gene. This CDR3 spans 13 amino acids. Trimming removed 8 bases at V and 7 bases at J, with 17 bases between. The CDR3 loop reads CASGGPIDDEAFF. The CDR3 DNA reads as TGTGCCAGCGGCGGGCCAATCGACGATGAAGCTTTCTTT.

This clonotype was recorded at least ten times. The J gene is TRBJ2-1, the V gene TRBV12-3 or TRBV12-4; D may be TRBD1 or TRBD2 (5 bases each). With 5 bases removed from V and 5 bases from J, the gap between germline ends came to 13 bases. This CDR3 is built from 14 residues. In DNA form, the CDR3 reads TGTGCCAGCAGTGACCAGGTGGGGGACAATGAGCAGTTCTTC. Its protein product is CASSDQVGDNEQFF.

This clonotype was seen repeatedly, ten times or more. The rearrangement uses TRBV28 and TRBJ1-5; D might be TRBD1 (6 bases). V lost 7 bases and J lost 0, with 16 bases in between. The germline V gene encodes CDR1 MDHEN and CDR2 SYDVKM. This CDR3 is built from 16 residues. CDR3 sequence reads: CASTPTGLDSNQPQHF. For the CDR3, the DNA is TGTGCCAGCACCCCGACAGGCCTGGATAGCAATCAGCCCCAGCATTTT.

This chain connects TRBV28 to TRBJ2-7; 7 bases agree with TRBD2. V gave up 3 bases and J gave up 2 bases; unmatched junction bases: 13. The CDR3 spans 17 residues. Germline V CDR1 and CDR2: MDHEN, SYDVKM. The CDR3 protein is CASSFGGVGGPPYEQYF. The DNA of the CDR3 is TGTGCCAGCAGTTTCGGCGGTGTGGGAGGGCCTCCCTACGAGCAGTACTTC.

This clonotype was counted between two and nine times. The chain employs TRBV10-3 and TRBJ1-5; 7 bases fit TRBD1. This CDR3 region has 15 residues. In germline, CDR1 is ENHRY, CDR2 SYGVKD. Trimming removed 6 bases from V and 0 bases from J; junction bases left unmatched: 5. This CDR3 reads CAISRDRTSNQPQHF. The CDR3 DNA sequence: TGTGCCATCAGCCGGGACAGAACTAGCAATCAGCCCCAGCATTTT.

This clonotype was seen at least ten times. The J gene is TRBJ1-5, the V gene TRBV6-5, with D uncertain. There are 14 residues in the CDR3. V shed 3 bases and J shed 5 bases, with 11 bases lying between them. CDR1 is MNHEY, CDR2 SVGAGI, per germline. The chain's CDR3 is CASSYRTGDQPQHF. CDR3 nucleotide sequence: TGTGCCAGCAGTTATCGGACGGGCGATCAGCCCCAGCATTTT.

This clonotype came up a few times. This chain connects TRBV28 to TRBJ1-5, with unresolved D. This CDR3 region has 13 residues. Between the trimmed V and J ends, which lost 6 bases and 4 bases, there was a span of 10 bases. The germline CDR1 and CDR2 sequences are MDHEN and SYDVKM. CDR3 in amino acids: CASRVPDNQPQHF. As DNA, the CDR3 is TGTGCCAGCAGGGTACCAGATAATCAGCCCCAGCATTTT. Complete variable domain (other parts from reference TRBV28 and TRBJ1-5): DVKVTQSSRYLVKRTGEKVFLECVQDMDHENMFWYRQDPGLGLRLIYFSYDVKMKEKGDIPEGYSVSREKKERFSLILESASTNQTSMYLCASRVPDNQPQHFGDGTRLSIL.

The rearrangement links TRBV4-2 to TRBJ2-7, with 7 bases aligning to TRBD1. The CDR3 totals 15 residues. Germline V gene sequence: CDR1 LGHNA, CDR2 YNFKEQ. The V gene end was trimmed by 3 bases and the J gene end by 0 bases; junction bases not matched to a gene: 5. CDR3 sequence: CASSHLQGNSYEQYF. CDR3 nucleotide sequence: TGTGCCAGCAGCCACCTACAGGGGAACTCCTACGAGCAGTACTTC.

This clonotype has at least ten counts. The chain has TRBV15 and TRBJ1-4; D uncertain. CDR1 LNHNV and CDR2 YYDKDF come from the germline V gene (reference sequence). Trimming took off 0 bases at V and 12 bases at J, with 8 bases between the two ends. The CDR3 sequence is 12 residues long. CDR3 DNA: TGTGCCACCAGCAGAGAACTGGGAGAACTGTTTTTT. Translated, it gives CATSRELGELFF.

This clonotype was detected ten times or more. The chain uses TRBV6-1 and TRBJ1-1, with unresolved D. Trimming removed 6 bases from V and 11 bases from J, with 22 bases in between. This CDR3 has 14 residues. In germline, CDR1 is MNHNS, CDR2 SASEGT. The CDR3 region is CASSPYFVTGKAFF. CDR3 DNA: TGTGCCAGCAGCCCCTACTTTGTCACGGGGAAGGCTTTCTTT.

To note about this clonotype: This likely came from a read error, as a far larger clone is one base away. The chain links TRBV11-1 to TRBJ1-3; D might be TRBD1 (5 bases). V shed 3 bases and J shed 4 bases, with 16 bases lying between them. This CDR3 is built from 16 residues. The V gene's germline CDR1 is SGHAT and CDR2 FQDESV (reference sequence). The CDR3 sequence is CASSLDTDSGGNTIYF. For the CDR3, the DNA is TGTGCCAGCAGCTTGGACACCGACAGTGGAGGAAACACCATATATTTT. The complete variable domain, with remaining parts taken from reference TRBV11-1 and TRBJ1-3, reads EAEVAQSPRYKITEKSQAVAFWCDPISGHATLYWYRQILGQGPELLVQFQDESVVDDSQLPKDRFSAERLKGVDSTLKIQPAELGDSAMYLCASSLDTDSGGNTIYFGEGSWLTVV.

The J gene is TRBJ2-7, the V gene TRBV29-1; a possible D gene is TRBD1 (6 bases). CDR1 SQVTM and CDR2 ANQGSEA come from the germline V gene. This CDR3 has 14 amino acids. V was cut by 3 bases and J by 2 bases, with 14 bases left in between. The CDR3 spells CSVERGFPPYEQYF. CDR3 in DNA: TGCAGCGTTGAGAGGGGGTTTCCACCCTACGAGCAGTACTTC.

The chain uses TRBV4-1 and TRBJ2-7; D unclear. V lost 0 bases to trimming and J lost 3 bases, with 9 bases between them. The CDR3 covers 14 residues. Germline CDR1 reads MGHRA; CDR2 reads YSYEKL. CDR3 coding DNA: TGCGCCAGCAGCCAAGATCAGGTCCTCTACGAGCAGTACTTC. It codes for CASSQDQVLYEQYF.

The sample holds many counts of this clonotype. The CDR3 spells CASSPGQSQGYGYTF. For the CDR3, the DNA is TGTGCCAGCAGCCCTGGACAGTCTCAAGGCTATGGCTACACCTTC. The chain has TRBV11-2 and TRBJ1-2; D might be TRBD1 (6 bases). With 5 bases removed from V and 4 bases from J, the gap between germline ends came to 17 bases. Per the germline V gene, CDR1 is SGHAT and CDR2 is FQNNGV. CDR3 length equals 15 residues.

This clonotype showed up just a few times. The chain links TRBV29-1 to TRBJ1-2, with 8 positions matching TRBD1. J gave up 6 bases and V 5 bases, and 8 bases lay outside the gene matches. CDR1 is SQVTM and CDR2 is ANQGSEA in the germline V gene. This CDR3 region has 13 residues. The CDR3 DNA sequence: TGCAGCGTTAGGTCAGGGGGCGGGAATGGCTACACCTTC. Translated, it gives CSVRSGGGNGYTF.

This clonotype was detected ten times or more. The chain carries TRBV11-2 and TRBJ1-1; 8 nucleotides match TRBD1. V dropped 3 bases and J dropped 1; count of bases not matched to a gene: 10. Germline V gene lookup returns CDR1 SGHAT and CDR2 FQNNGV. The CDR3 covers 17 residues. For the CDR3, the DNA is TGTGCCAGCAGCTTCTCACAGGGGGTTGGGTGGAACACTGAAGCTTTCTTT. Its translation is CASSFSQGVGWNTEAFF.

This clonotype showed up many times. V is TRBV5-1 and J is TRBJ2-1; maybe TRBD1 (6 bases). V was clipped by 0 bases and J by 7 bases, with 11 bases between them. Per the germline V gene, CDR1 is SGHRS and CDR2 is YFSETQ. The CDR3 extends over 14 amino acids. The CDR3 reads CASSLGQAGNEQFF. The CDR3 nucleotides read TGCGCCAGCAGCTTGGGACAGGCAGGGAATGAGCAGTTCTTC.

This clonotype appeared many times. Relative to the germline gene, one junction end is altered; a read error may explain this. V gene TRBV3-1 combines with J gene TRBJ2-1; 16 bases agree with TRBD2. The germline V gene has CDR1 LGHDT and CDR2 YNNKEL (reference sequence). The CDR3 totals 14 residues. The CDR3 protein is CASSQGTSGRESIF. The CDR3 DNA reads TGTGCCAGCAGCCAGGGGACTAGCGGGAGGGAATCAATCTTC.